A selection of T cell receptor beta chains follows, all from one sample in a study of blood T cells in healthy people across ages. Each CDR3 protein is one row after TCRdb ran MiXCR on the 5' RACE reads. This table has roughly 1,700,000 distinct CDR3 sequences, roughly 28% appearing once. Sequenced: blood. The receptor source for this set is a woman aged 25 to 45 in good health. Both conserved end residues are part of each CDR3. The D gene is left open where the match is weak. Rows may omit the clone size; those that give it use once, few, many or a size class.

clone size | J gene | D gene | V gene | CDR3 protein | CDR3 DNA
. | TRBJ2-1 | TRBD2 | TRBV7-2 | CAGSLGLADNKQFF | TGTGCCGGCAGCTTGGGACTAGCGGACAATAAGCAGTTCTTC
. | TRBJ1-2 | . | TRBV18 | CVSSLIFGQSSNYGYTF | TGTGTCAGCTCACTTATATTCGGACAGAGCTCTAACTATGGCTACACCTTC
. | TRBJ2-3 | . | TRBV4-1 | CASSQEGSTSANTDTQYF | TGCGCCAGCAGCCAAGAAGGGAGCACAAGCGCGAACACAGATACGCAGTATTTT
. | TRBJ2-5 | TRBD1 | TRBV2 | CASRADRGKTQYF | TGTGCCAGCAGGGCGGACAGGGGAAAGACCCAGTACTTC
few | TRBJ2-7 | . | TRBV9 | CASSVAAASSYEQYF | TGTGCCAGCAGCGTAGCGGCCGCCAGCTCCTACGAGCAGTACTTC
. | TRBJ1-2 | . | TRBV7-9 | CASSSRGTGRGGYTF | TGTGCCAGCAGCAGCCGGGGGACGGGGCGCGGTGGCTACACCTTC
many | TRBJ2-1 | TRBD2 | TRBV12-3/TRBV12-4 | CASSLGTSGSHEQFF | TGTGCCAGCAGTTTAGGCACTAGCGGGAGTCATGAGCAGTTCTTC
once | TRBJ2-3 | . | TRBV5-6 | CASSPGGGSLADTQYF | TGTGCCAGCAGTCCCGGAGGTGGTTCGTTGGCAGATACGCAGTATTTT
. | TRBJ2-2 | . | TRBV7-2 | CASSSRTGGELFF | TGTGCCAGCAGCTCCCGGACCGGCGGGGAGCTGTTTTTT
once | TRBJ2-3 | TRBD2 | TRBV7-2 | CANSFLAGVISLSTDTQYF | TGTGCCAACAGCTTTCTAGCGGGAGTGATTTCCCTTAGCACAGATACGCAGTATTTT
. | TRBJ1-1 | . | TRBV7-2 | CASSLVNGNEAFF | TGTGCCAGCAGCTTAGTGAATGGGAATGAAGCTTTCTTT
. | TRBJ1-4 | . | TRBV12-3/TRBV12-4 | CASTLDNGLNEKLFF | TGTGCCAGCACCCTCGACAACGGACTCAATGAAAAACTGTTTTTT
few | TRBJ2-1 | TRBD2 | TRBV20-1 | CSAIRGAGGYNEQFF | TGCAGTGCTATCCGAGGAGCGGGAGGCTACAATGAGCAGTTCTTC
few | TRBJ1-6 | . | TRBV18 | CASSPEGQGLSPLHF | TGTGCCAGCTCACCAGAGGGGCAGGGCCTCTCACCCCTCCACTTT
many | TRBJ1-1 | TRBD1 | TRBV5-1 | CASSWTGENTEAFF | TGCGCCAGCAGTTGGACAGGGGAGAACACTGAAGCTTTCTTT
few | TRBJ1-1 | . | TRBV20-1 | CSAILEPQGFF | TGCAGTGCTATCCTGGAACCCCAAGGATTCTTT
many | TRBJ2-7 | TRBD2 | TRBV10-3 | CATTSGSSEQYF | TGTGCCACAACTAGCGGGAGCAGCGAGCAGTACTTC
. | TRBJ2-7 | . | TRBV12-3/TRBV12-4 | CASSLIRGTYEQYF | TGTGCCAGCAGTTTAATAAGGGGCACCTACGAGCAGTACTTC
. | TRBJ2-3 | TRBD2 | TRBV7-2 | CASSLSGTRRLADTQYF | TGTGCTAGCAGCCTTTCCGGGACTAGGAGGTTGGCAGATACGCAGTATTTT
. | TRBJ2-1 | . | TRBV20-1 | CSATDGGGSRQFF | TGCAGTGCCACAGACGGCGGGGGCAGTCGGCAGTTCTTC